This T cell receptor beta chain comes out of a study of T-cell reconstitution after alpha-beta-depleted transplantation in children. Overall study findings and caveats: At the one-year point after transplant, T-cell counts and TCRbeta diversity were found to come mostly from T cells that had been newly produced. Reported findings indicate that, about two months after transplant, alpha-beta T cells came from several hundred expanded clones, which were derived from non-depleted graft cells. Day-60 TCRbeta diversity that was high in some patients was derived from surviving recipient T cells and thymic progenitors.

With respect to this clonotype: What it binds is unknown.

Trimming removed 5 bases from V and 3 bases from J, with 14 bases in between. Per the germline V gene, CDR1 is SGHRS and CDR2 is YFSETQ. CDR3 length equals 15 residues. Using unique molecular identifiers, the investigators prepared the TCRbeta library. Via MiXCR, TCRdb re-called the PCR reads, giving one row per CDR3 protein. The repertoire has about 310,000 distinct CDR3 sequences, approximately 20% of them found once; the top ten carry 11%. This TCR was sampled from a male patient younger than 18 who had a stem cell transplant for acute lymphoblastic leukemia, so the T cells may come from the graft donor. The sample in question was PBMCs, mostly from graft donor cells, obtained 180 days after TCRalphabeta/CD19-depleted stem cell transplant. The chain combines TRBV5-1 with TRBJ2-2; D possibly matches TRBD1 or TRBD2 (5 bases each). CDR3 region: CASSAGVGHTGELFF. CDR3 bases: TGCGCCAGCAGTGCCGGCGTGGGACACACCGGGGAGCTGTTTTTT.